This T cell receptor beta chain was sequenced for a study of blood T cell repertoires in COVID-19. Study-wide background: Both acute and convalescent COVID-19 samples were obtained from the United States, Italy and Spain. PBMCs, B-cell-depleted T cells, or T cells were the source of the cDNA or gDNA that made up the material.

The CDR3 covers 15 residues. V was clipped by 5 bases and J by 6 bases, with 21 bases between them. CDR1 is SGHRS, CDR2 YFSETQ, per germline. Original data processing: Using reference gene primer amplification, nucleated cell counts were estimated. The table came from immunoSEQ multiplex PCR; TCRdb's copy has only in-frame clones and leaves some out. V, J and clone size are those of that table, while D and trimming were read from the DNA. The sample includes tens of thousands of clones, 90% of them seen just once. J is TRBJ2-7 and V is TRBV5-1, with D possibly matching TRBD1 (6 bases). The sequence derives from a man in his 60s with acute or convalescent COVID-19. The sequencing input was peripheral blood. The CDR3 DNA reads as TGCGCCAGCAGACAGGGCTTGTCTTCTTTGGCCGAGCAGTACTTC. This gives the protein CASRQGLSSLAEQYF.